The 20 T cell receptor beta chains reported below all come from one sample, sequenced in a study of shared clonotypes between healthy human individuals. The protocol was immunoSEQ multiplex PCR, while the TCRdb copy is restricted to in-frame clones and leaves out a portion. In the table there are 550,000 to 850,000 clones, roughly 70% of which are singletons. Sequencing input: memory CD4+ T cells sorted from blood. The subset is: CD45RA-negative fraction. These receptors all stem from a woman aged 25 to 39 in good health.

The rearrangement joins TRBV7-9 to TRBJ2-5; 9 bases map to TRBD2. The V gene's germline CDR1 is SEHNR and CDR2 FQNEAQ (reference sequence). Trimming removed 3 bases from V and 2 bases from J; junction bases left unmatched: 7. This CDR3 has 16 residues. CDR3 in amino acids: CASSFGASGNQETQYF. In DNA form, the CDR3 reads TGTGCCAGCAGCTTTGGGGCTAGCGGGAATCAAGAGACCCAGTACTTC.

The chain is built from TRBV28 and TRBJ1-1; D may be TRBD1 (6 bases). V was shortened by 6 bases and J by 6 bases, with 14 bases between the two germline ends. The CDR3 is made up of 13 amino acids. From germline, CDR1 is MDHEN and CDR2 SYDVKM. The CDR3 protein is CASRLGGLAEAFF. In nucleotides, the CDR3 is TGTGCCAGCAGGTTGGGGGGGCTCGCTGAAGCTTTCTTT.

The chain has TRBV2 and TRBJ2-7, with D unresolved. This CDR3 spans 12 amino acids. Trimming pared 4 bases from V and 6 bases from J, leaving 10 bases between. Per the germline V gene, CDR1 is SNHLY and CDR2 is FYNNEI. The chain's CDR3 is CASSVRFGEQYF. The CDR3 bases are TGTGCCAGCAGTGTAAGGTTTGGCGAGCAGTACTTC.

The chain uses TRBV19 and TRBJ1-5, with 9 positions matching TRBD1. V was pared by 5 bases and J by 7 bases, with 12 bases of the junction left unmatched. Germline V lookup: CDR1 LNHDA, CDR2 SQIVND (reference sequence). This CDR3 is 16 amino acids long. CDR3 amino acids: CASSAQGARTGQPQHF. In nucleotides, the CDR3 is TGTGCCAGTAGTGCACAGGGGGCGAGGACGGGCCAGCCCCAGCATTTT.

Comments on this clone: This same CDR3 is encoded by further DNA sequences in the sample. This rearrangement joins TRBV7-2 to TRBJ1-1; the D is unclear. The CDR3 is made up of 13 amino acids. With 5 bases removed from V and 1 base from J, the gap between germline ends came to 8 bases. Germline lookup yields CDR1 SGHTA and CDR2 FQGNSA. This chain's CDR3 is CASSLGQNTEAFF. The CDR3 nucleotides are TGTGCCAGCAGCCTCGGCCAGAACACTGAAGCTTTCTTT.

The chain joins TRBV7-3 to TRBJ2-7; no reliable D call. Per germline, CDR1 SGHTA and CDR2 FQGTGA. This CDR3 has 13 residues. V was shortened by 0 bases and J by 6 bases, with 9 bases between the two germline ends. The CDR3 coding sequence is TGTGCCAGCAGCTTAACGGTGGCCGGCGAGCAGTACTTC. Protein sequence: CASSLTVAGEQYF.

This clone has more than one count but fewer than ten. The chain employs TRBV28 and TRBJ1-5, with 9 bases fitting TRBD1. The V gene end was trimmed by 8 bases and the J gene end by 4 bases; junction bases not matched to a gene: 9. CDR1 is MDHEN, CDR2 SYDVKM, per germline. The CDR3 extends over 15 amino acids. The CDR3 sequence: CASRSYGQGNQPQHF. CDR3 DNA sequence: TGTGCCAGCCGAAGTTATGGACAGGGGAATCAGCCCCAGCATTTT.

The chain combines TRBV18 with TRBJ1-4; tentative D call: TRBD1 (5 bases). The germline V and J ends were trimmed by 0 bases and 4 bases, with 9 bases remaining between them. The germline gives CDR1 KGHSH, CDR2 LQKENI. The CDR3 consists of 15 residues. The CDR3 coding sequence is TGTGCCAGCTCACCACCCTCCAGGGATAATGAAAAACTGTTTTTT. Protein sequence: CASSPPSRDNEKLFF.

The sample holds one count of this clone. The V and J genes are TRBV2 and TRBJ2-7, with 10 bases aligning to TRBD2. The V gene's germline CDR1 is SNHLY and CDR2 FYNNEI. The J segment lost 7 bases and the V segment lost 3 bases, leaving 9 bases of the junction unmatched. The CDR3 is 15 residues long. CDR3 DNA: TGTGCCAGCAGTGATGTGGCTAGCGGGAGTATTGAGCAGTACTTC. It encodes CASSDVASGSIEQYF.

The chain uses TRBV5-1 and TRBJ2-1; D could derive from TRBD1 or TRBD2 (5 bases each). CDR1 SGHRS and CDR2 YFSETQ come from the germline V gene. CDR3 length: 13 amino acids. The germline V and J ends were trimmed by 3 bases and 5 bases, with 9 bases remaining between them. CDR3 amino acids: CASSWDRNNEQFF. CDR3 nucleotide sequence: TGCGCCAGCAGCTGGGACCGAAACAATGAGCAGTTCTTC.

The V gene is TRBV27, the J gene TRBJ2-2; the match to TRBD1 covers 10 bases. V trimming: 6 bases; J trimming: 6 bases; junction bases outside the gene matches: 10. Germline values: CDR1 MNHEY, CDR2 SMNVEV (reference sequence). The CDR3 has 16 residues. In DNA, the CDR3 is TGTGCCAGCAGCTTGACAGGGGGCGTGTTTTCCGGGGAGCTGTTTTTT. It translates to CASSLTGGVFSGELFF.

CDR3 DNA: TGTGCCAGCAGTTTGCCGATTGTGGGCGAGCAGTACTTC. Translated, it gives CASSLPIVGEQYF. The chain is built from TRBV2 and TRBJ2-7; the D is unclear. Trimming stripped 5 bases from V and 6 bases from J, with 14 bases between. Germline loops: CDR1 SNHLY, CDR2 FYNNEI. The CDR3 spans 13 residues.

This chain connects TRBV5-1 to TRBJ2-7, with D perhaps TRBD1 (6 bases). Trimming removed 5 bases at V and 6 bases at J, with 18 bases between. The CDR3 is 14 amino acids. CDR1 and CDR2 from the germline V gene are SGHRS and YFSETQ. The CDR3 loop is CASRNRVATGEQYF. The CDR3 nucleotides read TGCGCCAGCAGAAACAGGGTAGCTACTGGCGAGCAGTACTTC.

The gene calls are TRBV28 and TRBJ2-7; D assignment may be TRBD1 or TRBD2 (5 bases each). V was pared by 4 bases and J by 5 bases, with 15 bases between. The CDR3 consists of 14 residues. The germline gives CDR1 MDHEN, CDR2 SYDVKM. Here the CDR3 DNA reads TGTGCCAGCAGTTCCGGGACGGACAAGAACGAGCAGTACTTC. Translating it yields CASSSGTDKNEQYF.

The table lists this clone with a few counts. The chain links TRBV7-2 to TRBJ1-3, with D possibly matching TRBD1 (6 bases). The V gene's germline CDR1 is SGHTA and CDR2 FQGNSA. This CDR3 is built from 16 residues. V lost 2 bases and J lost 4, with 15 bases in between. The CDR3 here is CASSLRREGVGNTIYF. CDR3 nucleotide sequence: TGTGCCAGCAGCTTAAGGAGAGAGGGGGTCGGAAACACCATATATTTT.

Points on this clone: This CDR3 is missing its conserved last phenylalanine or tryptophan, likely due to a read error. It is unclear where the CDR3 begins or ends on the DNA, so no DNA is shown, and the CDR3 is as TCRdb lists it. This sample also contains other DNA sequences that code for the same CDR3. This rearrangement joins TRBV2 to TRBJ1-1; the listed D gene, TRBD1, was not tested against the DNA. The CDR3 extends over 13 residues, inclusive of both ends. Germline lookup yields CDR1 SNHLY and CDR2 FYNNEI. CDR3 region: CASSEADRGQPCS.

This clone was counted only a few times. CDR3 sequence (DNA): TGTGCCAGCAGTCCGACAGGGGCTGGAAACACCATATATTTT. This sequence encodes CASSPTGAGNTIYF. V usage is TRBV14 and J usage is TRBJ1-3; 8 bases line up with TRBD1. Germline V gene sequence: CDR1 SGHDN, CDR2 FVKESK. The trim removed 6 bases at V and 2 bases at J, leaving 3 bases unmatched. The CDR3 contains 14 residues.

This clone appeared once. The chain uses TRBV30 and TRBJ2-1; the match to TRBD1 covers 9 bases. The germline V gene has CDR1 GTSNPN and CDR2 SVGIG (reference sequence). The J segment lost 3 bases and the V segment lost 2 bases, leaving 5 bases of the junction unmatched. The CDR3 is 15 residues long. CDR3: CAWSRGQGFYNEQFF. As DNA, the CDR3 is TGTGCCTGGAGTAGGGGACAGGGCTTCTACAATGAGCAGTTCTTC.

This chain joins TRBV6-1 and TRBJ2-7; 7 nucleotides match TRBD1. The germline CDR1 and CDR2 sequences are MNHNS and SASEGT. The CDR3 totals 12 residues. The V and J ends lost 7 bases and 3 bases, in that order; junction bases with no gene match: 3. CDR3 sequence reads: CASTGTVYEQYF. The CDR3 DNA reads as TGTGCCAGCACTGGGACAGTCTACGAGCAGTACTTC.

The count of this clone is one. The chain joins TRBV2 to TRBJ2-1; D is perhaps TRBD2 (6 bases). Trimming took off 3 bases at V and 4 bases at J, with 22 bases between the two ends. CDR1 and CDR2 (germline): SNHLY, FYNNEI. The CDR3 covers 18 residues. For the CDR3, the DNA is TGTGCCAGCAGTGAGGGAGCCGTCCCCTGGAGGGATTACAATGAGCAGTTCTTC. Protein: CASSEGAVPWRDYNEQFF.